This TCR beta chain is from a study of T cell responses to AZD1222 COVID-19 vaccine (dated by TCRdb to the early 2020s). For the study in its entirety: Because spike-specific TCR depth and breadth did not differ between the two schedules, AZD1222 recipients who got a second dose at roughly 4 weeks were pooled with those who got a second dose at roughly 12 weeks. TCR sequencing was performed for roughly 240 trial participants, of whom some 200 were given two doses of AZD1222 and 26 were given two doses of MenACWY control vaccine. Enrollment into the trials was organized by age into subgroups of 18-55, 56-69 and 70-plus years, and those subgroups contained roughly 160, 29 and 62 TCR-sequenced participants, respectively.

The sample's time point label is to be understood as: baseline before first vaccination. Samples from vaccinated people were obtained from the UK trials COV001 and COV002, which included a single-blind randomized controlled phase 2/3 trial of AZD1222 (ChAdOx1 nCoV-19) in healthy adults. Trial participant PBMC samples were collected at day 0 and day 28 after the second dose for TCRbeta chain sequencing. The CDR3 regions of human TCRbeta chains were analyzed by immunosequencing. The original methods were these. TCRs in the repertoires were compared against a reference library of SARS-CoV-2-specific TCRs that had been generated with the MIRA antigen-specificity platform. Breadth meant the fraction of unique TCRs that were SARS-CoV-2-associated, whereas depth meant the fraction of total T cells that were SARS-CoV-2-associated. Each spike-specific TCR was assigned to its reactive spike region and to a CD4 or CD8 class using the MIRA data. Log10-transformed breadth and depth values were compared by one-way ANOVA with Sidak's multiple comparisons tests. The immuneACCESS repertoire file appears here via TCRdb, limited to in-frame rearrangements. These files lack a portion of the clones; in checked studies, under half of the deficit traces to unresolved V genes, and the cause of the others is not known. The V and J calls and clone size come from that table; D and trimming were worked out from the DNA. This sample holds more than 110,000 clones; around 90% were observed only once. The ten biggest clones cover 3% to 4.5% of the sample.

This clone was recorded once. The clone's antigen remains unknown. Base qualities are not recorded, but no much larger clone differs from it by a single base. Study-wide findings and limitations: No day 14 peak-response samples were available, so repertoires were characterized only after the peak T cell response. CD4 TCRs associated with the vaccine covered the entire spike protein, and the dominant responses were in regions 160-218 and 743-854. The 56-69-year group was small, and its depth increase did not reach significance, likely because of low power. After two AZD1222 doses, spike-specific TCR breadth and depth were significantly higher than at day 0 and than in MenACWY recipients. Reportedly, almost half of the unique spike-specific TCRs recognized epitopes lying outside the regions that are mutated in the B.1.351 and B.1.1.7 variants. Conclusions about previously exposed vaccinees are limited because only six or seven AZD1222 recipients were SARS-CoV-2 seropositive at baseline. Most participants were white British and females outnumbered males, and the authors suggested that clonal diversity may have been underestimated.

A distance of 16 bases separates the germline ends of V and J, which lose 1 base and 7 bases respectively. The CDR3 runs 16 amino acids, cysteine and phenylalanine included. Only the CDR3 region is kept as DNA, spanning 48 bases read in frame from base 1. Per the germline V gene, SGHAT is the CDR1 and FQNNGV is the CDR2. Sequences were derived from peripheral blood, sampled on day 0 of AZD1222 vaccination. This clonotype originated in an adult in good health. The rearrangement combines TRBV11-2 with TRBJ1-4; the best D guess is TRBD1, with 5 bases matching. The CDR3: CASSLGDLNWGEKLFF. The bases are TGTGCCAGCAGCTTAGGGGACCTCAACTGGGGTGAAAAACTGTTTTTT.